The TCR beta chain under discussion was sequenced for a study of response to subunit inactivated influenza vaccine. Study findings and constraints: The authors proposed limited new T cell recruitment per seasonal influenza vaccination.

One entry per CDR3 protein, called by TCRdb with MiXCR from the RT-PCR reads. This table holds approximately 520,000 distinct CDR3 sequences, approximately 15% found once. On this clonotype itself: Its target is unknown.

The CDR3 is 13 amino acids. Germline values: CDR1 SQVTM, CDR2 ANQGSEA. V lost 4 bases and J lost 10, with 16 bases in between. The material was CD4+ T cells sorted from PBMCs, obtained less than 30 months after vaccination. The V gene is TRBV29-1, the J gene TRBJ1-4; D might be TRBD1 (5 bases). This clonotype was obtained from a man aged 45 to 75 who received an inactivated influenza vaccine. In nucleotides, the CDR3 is TGCAGCGTTGGAGGTTCCCCGCAGGGAAAACTGTTTTTT. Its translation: CSVGGSPQGKLFF.